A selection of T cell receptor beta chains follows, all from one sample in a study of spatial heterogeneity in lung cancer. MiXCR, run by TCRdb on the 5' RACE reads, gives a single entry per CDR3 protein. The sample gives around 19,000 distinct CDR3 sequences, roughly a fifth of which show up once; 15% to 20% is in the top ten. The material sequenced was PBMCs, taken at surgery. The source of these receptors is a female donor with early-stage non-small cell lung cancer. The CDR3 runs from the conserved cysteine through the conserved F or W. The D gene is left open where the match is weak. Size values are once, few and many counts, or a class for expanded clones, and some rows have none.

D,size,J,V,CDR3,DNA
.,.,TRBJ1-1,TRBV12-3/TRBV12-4,CASSLDVSNTEAFF,TGTGCCAGCAGCCTTGATGTATCGAACACTGAAGCTTTCTTT
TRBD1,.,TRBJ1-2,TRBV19,CASSIYGTGGYGYTF,TGTGCCAGTAGTATATATGGGACAGGGGGCTACGGCTACACCTTC
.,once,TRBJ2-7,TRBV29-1,CSGSKTGANEQYF,TGCAGCGGCTCTAAGACAGGCGCTAACGAGCAGTACTTC
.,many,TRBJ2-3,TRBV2,CASSEHREADTQYF,TGTGCCAGCAGTGAACATCGAGAGGCAGATACGCAGTATTTT
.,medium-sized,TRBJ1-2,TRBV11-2,CASSPQLDRIYGYTF,TGTGCCAGCAGCCCCCAGCTGGACAGAATCTATGGCTACACCTTC
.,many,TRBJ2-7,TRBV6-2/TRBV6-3,CASSAGRWVEQYF,TGTGCCAGCAGTGCGGGACGGTGGGTCGAGCAGTACTTC
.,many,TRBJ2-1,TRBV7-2,CASSPDFSSYNEQFF,TGTGCCAGCAGCCCCGACTTTAGCTCCTACAATGAGCAGTTCTTC
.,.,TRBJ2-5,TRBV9,CASSVDPLETQYF,TGTGCCAGCAGCGTAGATCCGTTGGAGACCCAGTACTTC
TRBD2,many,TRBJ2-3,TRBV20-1,CSAETSGRSSDTQYF,TGCAGTGCTGAGACTAGCGGGAGATCTTCAGATACGCAGTATTTT
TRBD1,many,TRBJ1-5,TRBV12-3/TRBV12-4,CASRGGQGNQPQHF,TGTGCCAGCAGGGGAGGACAGGGCAATCAGCCCCAGCATTTT
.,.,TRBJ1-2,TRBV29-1,CSVDRDNYGYTF,TGCAGCGTTGACAGGGATAACTATGGCTACACCTTC
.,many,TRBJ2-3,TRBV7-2,CASSPQVTDTQYF,TGTGCCAGCAGCCCCCAAGTCACAGATACGCAGTATTTT
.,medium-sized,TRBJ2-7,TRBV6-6,CASSYSWGPPYEQYF,TGTGCCAGCAGTTACTCGTGGGGACCCCCCTACGAGCAGTACTTC
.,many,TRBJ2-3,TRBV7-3,CASSLAPGSSGTQYF,TGTGCCAGCAGCTTAGCTCCAGGTAGTAGCGGTACGCAGTATTTT
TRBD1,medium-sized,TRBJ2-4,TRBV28,CASSSIGQGAKNIQYF,TGTGCCAGCAGCTCCATTGGACAGGGAGCCAAAAACATTCAGTACTTC
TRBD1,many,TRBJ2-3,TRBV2,CASSPRPGQAADTQYF,TGTGCCAGCAGCCCCCGCCCGGGACAGGCGGCAGATACGCAGTATTTT
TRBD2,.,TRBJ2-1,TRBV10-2,CASRLSSGEQFF,TGCGCCAGCCGACTGTCTAGCGGCGAGCAGTTCTTC
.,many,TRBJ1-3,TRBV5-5,CASSLAGRTENTIYF,TGTGCCAGCAGCTTGGCAGGACGGACCGAAAACACCATATATTTT
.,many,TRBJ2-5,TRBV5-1,CASSSTGQSQETQYF,TGCGCCAGCAGCTCCACAGGACAGAGCCAAGAGACCCAGTACTTC
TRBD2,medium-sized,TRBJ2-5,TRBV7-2,CASGSGSGGETQYF,TGTGCCAGCGGCTCCGGCTCCGGGGGGGAGACCCAGTACTTC
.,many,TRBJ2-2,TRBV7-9,CASRPRGQRATGELFF,TGTGCCAGCAGGCCGCGGGGGCAGCGGGCCACCGGGGAGCTGTTTTTT
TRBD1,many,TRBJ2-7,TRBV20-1,CSAARDRQYF,TGCAGTGCCGCCAGGGACAGGCAGTACTTC
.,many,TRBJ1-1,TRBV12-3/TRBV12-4,CASSFWETGQEAFF,TGTGCCAGCAGTTTCTGGGAAACGGGACAAGAAGCTTTCTTT
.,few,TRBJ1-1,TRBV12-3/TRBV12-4,CAGLLNTEAFF,TGTGCCGGCCTCTTGAACACTGAAGCTTTCTTT
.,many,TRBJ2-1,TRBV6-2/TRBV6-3,CASSYSGGEGNEQFF,TGTGCCAGCAGTTACTCTGGGGGAGAGGGCAATGAGCAGTTCTTC
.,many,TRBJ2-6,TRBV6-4,CASSDSWRNSGANVLTF,TGTGCCAGCAGTGACTCCTGGCGGAACTCTGGGGCCAACGTCCTGACTTTC
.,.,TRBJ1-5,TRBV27,CASSLQGINQPQHF,TGTGCCAGCAGCCTACAGGGAATCAATCAGCCCCAGCATTTT
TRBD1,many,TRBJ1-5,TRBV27,CASSPRQGFISLYSNQPQHF,TGTGCCAGCAGTCCCCGACAGGGTTTCATCTCTCTTTATAGCAATCAGCCCCAGCATTTT
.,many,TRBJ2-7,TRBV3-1,CASSLGQRGSEQYF,TGTGCCAGCAGCCTCGGCCAACGAGGGAGCGAGCAGTACTTC
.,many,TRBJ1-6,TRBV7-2,CASSLAQGDSPLHF,TGTGCCAGCAGCTTAGCACAGGGAGACTCACCCCTCCACTTT
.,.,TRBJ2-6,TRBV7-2,CASSPGSNSGANVLTF,TGTGCCAGCAGCCCAGGGTCAAACTCTGGGGCCAACGTCCTGACTTTC
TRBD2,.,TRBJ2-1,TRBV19,CASSNRGLAGGSYNEQFF,TGTGCCAGTAGTAATAGGGGACTAGCGGGAGGCTCCTACAATGAGCAGTTCTTC
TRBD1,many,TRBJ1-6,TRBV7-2,CASSLTYRGPGNSPLHF,TGTGCCAGCAGCCTTACGTACAGGGGTCCGGGTAATTCACCCCTCCACTTT
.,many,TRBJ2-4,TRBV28,CASSLVDIQYF,TGTGCCAGCAGCCTAGTCGACATTCAGTACTTC
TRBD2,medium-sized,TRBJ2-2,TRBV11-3,CASSPFPLTSGRGGELFF,TGTGCCAGCAGCCCCTTCCCGCTGACTAGCGGGAGAGGTGGGGAGCTGTTTTTT
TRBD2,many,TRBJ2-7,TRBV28,CASSAGLAGAYEQYF,TGTGCCAGCAGTGCGGGACTAGCGGGGGCCTACGAGCAGTACTTC
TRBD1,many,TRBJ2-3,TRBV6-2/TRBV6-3,CASSGGTGSTDTQYF,TGTGCCAGCAGTGGCGGGACAGGGAGCACAGATACGCAGTATTTT
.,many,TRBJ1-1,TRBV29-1,CSVGLTNLNTEAFF,TGCAGCGTTGGACTGACGAATCTGAACACTGAAGCTTTCTTT
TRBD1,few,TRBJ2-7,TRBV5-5,CASSLLRDRAYEQYF,TGTGCCAGCAGCTTACTCCGGGACAGAGCCTACGAGCAGTACTTC
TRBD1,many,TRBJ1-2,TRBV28,CASSSTGGGYGYTF,TGTGCCAGCAGTTCCACAGGGGGAGGCTATGGCTACACCTTC
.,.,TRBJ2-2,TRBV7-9,CASSLKLTGELFF,TGTGCCAGCAGCTTAAAGTTGACCGGGGAGCTGTTTTTT
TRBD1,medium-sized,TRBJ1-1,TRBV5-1,CASSFLDRGGTEAFF,TGCGCCAGCAGCTTTCTCGACAGGGGAGGCACTGAAGCTTTCTTT
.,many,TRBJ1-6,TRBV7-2,CASSLKLVSNSPLHF,TGTGCCAGCAGCTTAAAATTGGTCTCAAATTCACCCCTCCACTTT
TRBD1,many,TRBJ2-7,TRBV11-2,CASSWTGGLPLIF,TGTGCCAGCAGCTGGACAGGGGGTTTACCATTGATTTTC
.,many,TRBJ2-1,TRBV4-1,CASSQVSPTSYNEQFF,TGCGCCAGCAGCCAAGTATCGCCGACCTCCTACAATGAGCAGTTCTTC
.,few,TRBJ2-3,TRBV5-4,CASSYSGFADTQYF,TGTGCCAGCAGCTATAGCGGCTTTGCAGATACGCAGTATTTT
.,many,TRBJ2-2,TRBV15,CATGAMYTGELFF,TGTGCCACCGGCGCCATGTACACCGGGGAGCTGTTTTTT
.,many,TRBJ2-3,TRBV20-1,CSARAAIGPTTDTQYF,TGCAGTGCTAGAGCTGCGATAGGTCCCACCACAGATACGCAGTATTTT
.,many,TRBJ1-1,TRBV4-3,CASSPVGRVNTEAFF,TGCGCCAGCAGCCCAGTAGGACGGGTGAACACTGAAGCTTTCTTT
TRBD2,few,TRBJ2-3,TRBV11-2,CASSFRGRTTDTQYF,TGTGCCAGCAGCTTTCGCGGGAGAACCACAGATACGCAGTATTTT